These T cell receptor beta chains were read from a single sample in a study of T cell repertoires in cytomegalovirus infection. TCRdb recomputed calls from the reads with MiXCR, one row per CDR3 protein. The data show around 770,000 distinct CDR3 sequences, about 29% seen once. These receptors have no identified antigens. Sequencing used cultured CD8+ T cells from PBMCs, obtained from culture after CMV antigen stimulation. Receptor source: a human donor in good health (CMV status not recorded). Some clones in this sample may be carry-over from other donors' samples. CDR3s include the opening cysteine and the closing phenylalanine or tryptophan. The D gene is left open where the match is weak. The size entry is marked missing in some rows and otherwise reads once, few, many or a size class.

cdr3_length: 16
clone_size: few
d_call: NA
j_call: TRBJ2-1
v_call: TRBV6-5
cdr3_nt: TGTGCCACCAGATGGGAAGAGACAGTGGGCTACAATGAGCAGTTCTTC
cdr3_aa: CATRWEETVGYNEQFF

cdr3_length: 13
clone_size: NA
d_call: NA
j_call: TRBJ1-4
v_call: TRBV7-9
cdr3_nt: TGTGCCAGCAGCGGGGACACTAATGAAAAACTGTTTTTT
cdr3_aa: CASSGDTNEKLFF

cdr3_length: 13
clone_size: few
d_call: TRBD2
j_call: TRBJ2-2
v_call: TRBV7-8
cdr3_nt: TGTGCCACCACCGGCGGGGGCACCGGGGAGCTGTTTTTT
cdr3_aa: CATTGGGTGELFF

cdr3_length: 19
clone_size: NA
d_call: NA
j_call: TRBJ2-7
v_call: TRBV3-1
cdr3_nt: TGTGCCAGCAGCCAAGCTCCCCAGTCCGACTTCCTCCTACGCTACGAGCAGTACTTC
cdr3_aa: CASSQAPQSDFLLRYEQYF

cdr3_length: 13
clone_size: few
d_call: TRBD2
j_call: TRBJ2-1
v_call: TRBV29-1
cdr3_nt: TGCAGCCTTAGCGGGGGTACCTACAATGAGCAGTTCTTC
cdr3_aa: CSLSGGTYNEQFF

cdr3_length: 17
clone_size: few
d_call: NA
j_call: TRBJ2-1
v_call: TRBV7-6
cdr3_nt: TGTGCCAGCAGCTTAGGGGCGGGGCTACTCTCCTACAATGAGCAGTTCTTC
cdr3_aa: CASSLGAGLLSYNEQFF

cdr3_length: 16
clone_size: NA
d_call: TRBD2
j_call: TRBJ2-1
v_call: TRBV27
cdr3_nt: TGTGCCAGCAGTCCCACTAGCGGGGTCTCCTACAATGAGCAGTTCTTC
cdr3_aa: CASSPTSGVSYNEQFF

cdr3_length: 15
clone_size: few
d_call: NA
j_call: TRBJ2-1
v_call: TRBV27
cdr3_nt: TGTGCCAGCAGCTTAACAGGGGGAGGGAACAATGAGCAGTTCTTC
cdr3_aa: CASSLTGGGNNEQFF

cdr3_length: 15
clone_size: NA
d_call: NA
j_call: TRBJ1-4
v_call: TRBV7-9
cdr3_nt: TGTGCCAGCAGCCCGCCAGCGGGAACTAATGAAAAACTGTTTTTT
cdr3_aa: CASSPPAGTNEKLFF

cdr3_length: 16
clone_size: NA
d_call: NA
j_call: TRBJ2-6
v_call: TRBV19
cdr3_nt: TGTGCCAGTAGTATAACCCCATCCTCTGGGGCCAACGTCCTGACTTTC
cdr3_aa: CASSITPSSGANVLTF

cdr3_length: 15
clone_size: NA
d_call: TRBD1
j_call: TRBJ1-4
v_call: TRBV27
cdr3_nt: TGTGCCAGCAGTATAGGACAGGGTGGACATGAAAAACTGTTTTTT
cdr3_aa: CASSIGQGGHEKLFF

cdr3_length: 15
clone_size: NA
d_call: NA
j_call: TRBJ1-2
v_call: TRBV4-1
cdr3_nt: TGCGCCAGCAGCCAAGTCGCAGTTGGACTTGTTGGCTACACCTTC
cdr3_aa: CASSQVAVGLVGYTF

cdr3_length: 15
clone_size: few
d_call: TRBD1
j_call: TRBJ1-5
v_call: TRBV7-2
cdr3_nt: TGTGCCAGCAGCCTGACAGGGGAGGACAATCAGCCCCAGCATTTT
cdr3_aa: CASSLTGEDNQPQHF

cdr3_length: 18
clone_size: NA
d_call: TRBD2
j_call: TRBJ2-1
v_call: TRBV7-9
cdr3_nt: TGTGCCAGCAGCCAGGGACTAGCGGGTCCACTCTCCTACAATGAGCAGTTCTTC
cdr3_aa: CASSQGLAGPLSYNEQFF

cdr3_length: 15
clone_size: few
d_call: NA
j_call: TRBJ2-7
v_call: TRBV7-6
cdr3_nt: TGTGCCAGCAGCTTAGAGGCGGCCCTCTCCTACGAGCAGTACTTC
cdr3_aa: CASSLEAALSYEQYF

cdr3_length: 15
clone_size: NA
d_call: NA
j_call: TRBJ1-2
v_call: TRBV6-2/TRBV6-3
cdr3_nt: TGTGCCAGCAGCCGTACTTTGACAGGAGAGTATGGCTACACCTTC
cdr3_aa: CASSRTLTGEYGYTF

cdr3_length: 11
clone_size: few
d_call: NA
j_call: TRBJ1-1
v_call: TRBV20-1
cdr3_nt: TGCAGTGCTAGAGGGAGGACTGAAGCTTTCTTT
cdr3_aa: CSARGRTEAFF

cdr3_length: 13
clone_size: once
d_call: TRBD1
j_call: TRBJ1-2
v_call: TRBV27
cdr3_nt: TGTGCCAGCAAGCGGGGACAGAACTATGGCTACACCTTC
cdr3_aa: CASKRGQNYGYTF

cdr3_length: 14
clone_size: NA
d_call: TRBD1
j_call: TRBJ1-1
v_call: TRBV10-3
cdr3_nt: TGTGCCATCAGTGATACTGACAGGGGCACTGAAGCTTTCTTT
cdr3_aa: CAISDTDRGTEAFF

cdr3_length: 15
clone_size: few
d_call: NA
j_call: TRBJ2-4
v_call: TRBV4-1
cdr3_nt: TGCGCCAGCAGCCAAACTCAGGGTGACAAAAACATTCAGTACTTC
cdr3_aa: CASSQTQGDKNIQYF

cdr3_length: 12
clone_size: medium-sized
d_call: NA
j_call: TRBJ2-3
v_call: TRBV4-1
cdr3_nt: TGCGCCAGCAGCGGGGGCCCAGATACGCAGTATTTT
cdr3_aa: CASSGGPDTQYF

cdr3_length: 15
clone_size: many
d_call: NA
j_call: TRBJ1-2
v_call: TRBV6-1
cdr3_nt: TGTGCCAGCAGTGAAGACTCGGGCAGTGGCGCTGGCTACACCTTC
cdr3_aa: CASSEDSGSGAGYTF

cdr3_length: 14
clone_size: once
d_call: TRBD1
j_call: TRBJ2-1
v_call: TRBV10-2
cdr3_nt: TGCGCCAGCACAAGACAGGGGGCTGACAATGAGCAGTTCTTC
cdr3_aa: CASTRQGADNEQFF

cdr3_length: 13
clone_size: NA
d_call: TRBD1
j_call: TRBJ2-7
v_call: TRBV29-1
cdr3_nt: TGCAGCGCCGGAGACAGGGGATCCTACGAGCAGTACTTC
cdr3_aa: CSAGDRGSYEQYF

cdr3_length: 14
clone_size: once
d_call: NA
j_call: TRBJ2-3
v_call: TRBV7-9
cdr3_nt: TGTGCCAGCAGCTTAGCGGTCAAAACAGATACGCAGTATTTT
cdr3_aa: CASSLAVKTDTQYF

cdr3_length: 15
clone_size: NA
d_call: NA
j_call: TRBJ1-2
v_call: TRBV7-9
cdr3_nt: TGTGCCAGCAGCCCCCCGGGAGGGGCTAACTATGGCTACACCTTC
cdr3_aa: CASSPPGGANYGYTF

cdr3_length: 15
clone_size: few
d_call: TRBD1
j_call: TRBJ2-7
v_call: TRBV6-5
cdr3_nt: TGTGCCAGCAGTTACAGCCGGACAGGGGCCTACGAGCAGTACTTC
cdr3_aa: CASSYSRTGAYEQYF

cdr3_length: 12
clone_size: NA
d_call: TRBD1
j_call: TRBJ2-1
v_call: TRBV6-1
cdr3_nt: TGTTCCAGCAGTTCGACAGGGGGAAAACGGTTCTTC
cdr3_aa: CSSSSTGGKRFF

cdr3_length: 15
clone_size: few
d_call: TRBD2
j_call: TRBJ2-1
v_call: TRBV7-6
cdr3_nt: TGTGCTAGCAGCTTGGGGACTAGCGGGGTAGGCGAGCAGTTCTTC
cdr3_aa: CASSLGTSGVGEQFF

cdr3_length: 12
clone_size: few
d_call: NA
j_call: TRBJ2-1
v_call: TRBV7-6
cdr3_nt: TGTGCCAGCAGCGGGCGGGCTGATGAGCAGTTCTTC
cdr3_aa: CASSGRADEQFF

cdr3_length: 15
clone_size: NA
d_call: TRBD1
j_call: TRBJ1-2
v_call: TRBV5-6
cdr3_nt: TGTGCCAGCAGTCGCCGCGGACAGGGTAACTATGGCTACACCTTC
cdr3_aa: CASSRRGQGNYGYTF

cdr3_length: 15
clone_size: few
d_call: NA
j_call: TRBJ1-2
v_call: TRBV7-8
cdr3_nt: TGTGCCAGCAGCTTAGGGGCGCCGGGAATCTATGGCTACACCTTC
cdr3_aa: CASSLGAPGIYGYTF

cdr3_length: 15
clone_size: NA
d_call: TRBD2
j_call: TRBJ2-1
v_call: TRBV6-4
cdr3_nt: TGTGCCAGCAAACTAGCGGGGACCTCCTACAATGAGCAGTTCTTC
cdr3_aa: CASKLAGTSYNEQFF

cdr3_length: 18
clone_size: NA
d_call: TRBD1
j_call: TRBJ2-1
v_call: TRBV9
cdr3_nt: TGTGCCAGCAGCGTAGTAGGCGGGGACAGGGATGGCTACAATGAGCAGTTCTTC
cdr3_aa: CASSVVGGDRDGYNEQFF

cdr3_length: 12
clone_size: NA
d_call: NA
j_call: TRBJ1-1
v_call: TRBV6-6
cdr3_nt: TGTGCCAGCAGCGCGAATTGGCGGGCATCTTTCTTT
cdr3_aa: CASSANWRASFF

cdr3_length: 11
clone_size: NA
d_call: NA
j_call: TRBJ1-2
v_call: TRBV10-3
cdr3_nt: TGTGCCATCAGTGGTGGTGTTGGCTACACCTTC
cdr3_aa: CAISGGVGYTF

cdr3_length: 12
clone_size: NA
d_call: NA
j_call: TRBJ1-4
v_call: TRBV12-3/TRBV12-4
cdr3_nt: TGTGCCAGCAGTTTAGGACGGCTAAAACTGTTTTTT
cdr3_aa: CASSLGRLKLFF